This T cell receptor (beta chain) was observed in a study of T-cell reconstitution after alpha-beta-depleted transplantation in children. As it was prepared, the TCRbeta library received unique molecular identifiers. TCRdb fed the PCR reads into MiXCR, producing one record per CDR3 protein. This sample yields some 520,000 distinct CDR3 sequences, of which 32% are seen a single time; approximately 2.3% belongs to the top ten. The specimen was PBMCs from the stem cell graft donor, collected from the stem cell graft. The clonotype comes from a human donor who donated a stem cell graft to a child with aplastic anemia.

This CDR3 is CSAPSSGAYEQYF. The CDR3 DNA is TGCAGTGCTCCATCCAGCGGGGCTTACGAGCAGTACTTC. This chain uses TRBV20-1 with TRBJ2-7; 7 bases match TRBD2. Germline lookup yields CDR1 DFQATT and CDR2 SNEGSKA (reference sequence). The CDR3 runs 13 residues. Trimming took 5 bases from V and 4 from J; bases not matched to a gene: 8.